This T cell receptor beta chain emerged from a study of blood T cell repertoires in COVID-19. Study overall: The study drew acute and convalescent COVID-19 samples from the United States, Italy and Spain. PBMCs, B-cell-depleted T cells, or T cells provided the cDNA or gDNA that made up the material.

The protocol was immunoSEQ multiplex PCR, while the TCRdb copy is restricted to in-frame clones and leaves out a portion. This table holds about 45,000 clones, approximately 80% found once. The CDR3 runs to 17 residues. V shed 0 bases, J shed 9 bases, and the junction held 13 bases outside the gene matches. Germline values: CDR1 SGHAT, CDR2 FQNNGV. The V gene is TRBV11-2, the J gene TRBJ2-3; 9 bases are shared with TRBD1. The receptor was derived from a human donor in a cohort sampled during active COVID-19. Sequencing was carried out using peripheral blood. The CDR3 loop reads CASSLEGTGSRSSTQYF. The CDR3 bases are TGTGCCAGCAGCTTAGAAGGGACAGGGTCTCGCAGCTCGACGCAGTATTTT.